This TCR beta chain was sequenced in a study of cytomegalovirus exposure and HLA in healthy donors. Assay: immunoSEQ multiplex PCR; the TCRdb copy retains only in-frame clones and omits some. The table lists some 61,000 clones, approximately 96% of them singletons, with around 1.5% in the top ten. The count of this clone is one. Its antigen is currently unknown. Study-wide results and limits: The dataset shows that most TCR sequences were rare, while some public TCRs occurred in many donors. Subsequent analysis found a tendency for first-cohort TCR clusters to co-occur within the 120 or so validation repertoires.

The sequencing sample was made of PBMCs. This receptor was obtained from a woman between 18 and 29 years old in good health and CMV-seropositive.

The CDR3 spells CASSTTSEGTDTQYF. The CDR3 coding sequence is TGTGCCAGCAGTACGACTAGCGAGGGGACAGATACGCAGTATTTT. The chain carries TRBV6-5 and TRBJ2-3; 8 bases line up with TRBD2. The CDR3 has 15 residues. CDR1 is MNHEY and CDR2 is SVGAGI in the germline V gene. The V segment lost 5 bases and the J segment 3 bases; nucleotides outside the gene matches: 7.